A selection of T cell receptor beta chains follows, all from one sample in a study of blood T cell repertoires in COVID-19. Sequencing was performed with immunoSEQ multiplex PCR; in TCRdb, only in-frame clones are kept and a portion is missing. The table shows 200,000 to 300,000 clones, with about 82% occurring only once. The specimen sequenced was PBMCs or T cells enriched from blood (not recorded which). The receptors were sampled from a woman in her 50s with acute COVID-19. CDR3s include the opening cysteine and the closing phenylalanine or tryptophan. The D gene is left open where the match is weak. Not all rows give a size; the values are once, few, many and, for expanded clones, a class.

V gene	clone size	J gene	D gene	CDR3 protein	CDR3 DNA
TRBV7-9	NA	TRBJ1-2	TRBD1	CASSPASGTEKLEYYGYTF	TGTGCCAGCAGCCCCGCGTCGGGGACAGAAAAATTGGAGTACTATGGCTACACCTTC
TRBV5-1	once	TRBJ2-5	NA	CASSVDSQETQYF	TGCGCCAGCAGCGTGGACAGTCAAGAGACCCAGTACTTC
TRBV7-3	NA	TRBJ1-5	NA	CASSLARGGPQHF	TGTGCCAGCAGCTTAGCTCGGGGGGGGCCCCAGCATTTT
TRBV6-5	NA	TRBJ2-5	TRBD2	CASSYSTSGEFETQYF	TGTGCCAGCAGTTACTCGACTAGCGGGGAGTTTGAGACCCAGTACTTC
TRBV19	NA	TRBJ1-3	NA	CASYRDVHTIYF	TGTGCCAGTTACAGGGATGTACACACCATATATTTT
TRBV20-1	NA	TRBJ1-1	NA	CSASREQLEAFF	TGCAGTGCTAGTCGGGAACAGCTTGAAGCTTTCTTT
TRBV9	once	TRBJ2-3	TRBD2	CATSGGVTDTQYF	TGTGCCACCAGCGGGGGGGTTACAGATACGCAGTATTTT
TRBV21-1	NA	TRBJ1-5	NA	CASSKDPQSNQPQHF	TGTGCCAGCAGCAAAGATCCCCAGTCCAATCAGCCCCAGCATTTT
TRBV10-2	NA	TRBJ1-1	NA	CASRTGRTEAFF	TGCGCCAGCAGGACCGGGAGGACTGAAGCTTTCTTT
TRBV4-1	once	TRBJ2-3	TRBD2	CASSQALAVSTDTQYF	TGCGCCAGCAGCCAAGCTCTAGCGGTTAGCACAGATACGCAGTATTTT
TRBV11-3	NA	TRBJ2-5	NA	CASSLNRLSETQYF	TGTGCCAGCAGCTTAAACAGGCTTTCGGAGACCCAGTACTTC
TRBV5-4	NA	TRBJ2-5	NA	CASSLEAGILETQYF	TGTGCCAGCAGCTTGGAGGCGGGGATCTTAGAGACCCAGTACTTC
TRBV7-2	few	TRBJ2-6	NA	CASSLVEASGANVLTF	TGTGCCAGCAGCTTAGTAGAGGCATCTGGGGCCAACGTCCTGACTTTC
TRBV4-3	NA	TRBJ1-4	NA	CASSQVDKGEGEKLFF	TGCGCCAGCAGCCAGGTGGACAAAGGGGAAGGCGAAAAACTGTTTTTT
TRBV19	NA	TRBJ2-7	NA	CASSIDPPFGYEQYF	TGTGCCAGTAGTATAGACCCCCCTTTCGGCTACGAGCAGTACTTC
TRBV3-1/TRBV3-2	NA	TRBJ2-5	TRBD2	CASSPLRGGETQYF	TGTGCCAGCAGCCCCCTACGGGGGGGAGAGACCCAGTACTTC
TRBV7-8	NA	TRBJ1-2	NA	CASSLVPGGNYYTF	TGTGCCAGCAGCTTAGTCCCCGGAGGGAACTACTACACCTTC
TRBV5-1	NA	TRBJ2-5	TRBD2	CASSGLGVAETQYF	TGCGCCAGCAGCGGACTAGGGGTAGCGGAGACCCAGTACTTC
TRBV18	few	TRBJ1-1	NA	CASSPTGGSLSNTEAFF	TGTGCCAGCTCCCCCACGGGAGGGAGTTTGTCGAACACTGAAGCTTTCTTT
TRBV18	NA	TRBJ1-4	NA	CASSPGHGEVDEKLFF	TGTGCCAGCTCCCCGGGACACGGTGAGGTGGATGAAAAACTGTTTTTT
TRBV15	few	TRBJ2-3	NA	CATSRDLTDTQYF	TGTGCCACCAGCAGAGATCTTACAGATACGCAGTATTTT
TRBV7-3	NA	TRBJ2-2	TRBD1	CASSPWTGNTGELFF	TGTGCCAGCAGCCCTTGGACAGGGAACACCGGGGAGCTGTTTTTT
TRBV7-2	NA	TRBJ1-2	TRBD1	CASTRDRGLDGYTF	TGTGCCAGCACTCGGGACAGGGGTCTGGATGGCTACACCTTC
TRBV27	many	TRBJ1-1	TRBD1	CASSPRWTGSPTEAFF	TGTGCCAGCAGTCCCCGATGGACAGGATCCCCCACTGAAGCTTTCTTT
TRBV5-4	NA	TRBJ2-1	NA	CASSLRRGSGNEQFF	TGTGCCAGCAGCTTGCGGCGGGGCTCTGGCAATGAGCAGTTCTTC
TRBV5-1	NA	TRBJ2-1	TRBD2	CASGPASGGFSGNEQFF	TGCGCCAGTGGGCCGGCTAGCGGGGGATTCTCAGGAAATGAGCAGTTCTTC
TRBV28	few	TRBJ1-5	NA	CASTLGGVQPQHF	TGTGCCAGCACGCTCGGGGGGGTCCAGCCCCAGCATTTT
TRBV18	NA	TRBJ2-3	TRBD1	CASSGAPGTGVADTQYF	TGTGCCAGCTCAGGGGCCCCCGGGACAGGGGTGGCAGATACGCAGTATTTT
TRBV30	NA	TRBJ1-1	TRBD1	CAWSGYRGAEAFF	TGTGCCTGGAGTGGATACAGGGGGGCTGAAGCTTTCTTT
TRBV5-4	few	TRBJ1-2	NA	CASSLAGIESSGYTF	TGTGCCAGCAGCTTAGCGGGGATCGAATCCAGTGGCTACACCTTC
TRBV19	few	TRBJ1-2	TRBD1	CASIQTGTNLGYTF	TGTGCCAGTATCCAGACAGGGACCAACCTCGGCTACACCTTC
TRBV30	NA	TRBJ2-3	NA	CAWRPDLSSTDTQYF	TGTGCCTGGAGGCCCGATCTATCCAGCACAGATACGCAGTATTTT
TRBV6-5	NA	TRBJ2-7	TRBD1	CASSLGQTTYEQYF	TGTGCCAGCAGTTTGGGACAGACTACCTACGAGCAGTACTTC
TRBV3-1/TRBV3-2	NA	TRBJ2-2	TRBD2	CASSQRLKEGLAGNTGELFF	TGTGCCAGCAGCCAGCGGCTCAAAGAGGGTCTAGCGGGGAACACCGGGGAGCTGTTTTTT
TRBV5-1	NA	TRBJ2-7	NA	CASSLQGRQGEQYF	TGCGCCAGCAGCTTGCAGGGCCGACAAGGGGAGCAGTACTTC
TRBV27	NA	TRBJ2-1	NA	CASSSAAGRGADEQFF	TGTGCCAGCAGTTCAGCAGCGGGGAGGGGGGCCGATGAGCAGTTCTTC
TRBV19	NA	TRBJ1-1	TRBD1	CASKRQGVRHTEAFF	TGTGCCAGTAAAAGGCAGGGGGTAAGGCACACTGAAGCTTTCTTT
TRBV5-1	NA	TRBJ2-3	TRBD2	CASSLSGGSTDTQYF	TGCGCCAGCAGCTTATCGGGGGGGAGCACAGATACGCAGTATTTT
TRBV11-1	NA	TRBJ1-1	NA	CASNIERSMNTEAFF	TGTGCCAGCAACATCGAACGGAGCATGAACACTGAAGCTTTCTTT
TRBV19	NA	TRBJ2-7	NA	CASSMGQPSSYEQYF	TGTGCCAGTAGTATGGGCCAGCCGAGCTCCTACGAGCAGTACTTC
TRBV19	NA	TRBJ2-7	TRBD1	CASSSRTGGQYEQYF	TGTGCCAGTAGTAGCAGGACAGGGGGCCAGTACGAGCAGTACTTC
TRBV19	NA	TRBJ2-3	NA	CASRGRGPTDTQYF	TGTGCCAGTAGAGGGCGGGGGCCCACAGATACGCAGTATTTT
TRBV9	NA	TRBJ1-4	NA	CASSEGRGNEKLFF	TGTGCCAGCAGCGAGGGAAGGGGTAATGAAAAACTGTTTTTT
TRBV27	NA	TRBJ1-1	NA	CASNRRGNTEAFF	TGTGCCAGCAATCGGCGGGGGAACACTGAAGCTTTCTTT
TRBV15	NA	TRBJ1-5	TRBD1	CATSSPLRQGGTQPQHF	TGTGCCACCAGCAGCCCTTTGCGACAGGGAGGCACTCAGCCCCAGCATTTT